These 12 T cell receptor beta chains came from one sample sequenced in a study of T-cell memory formation after mild COVID-19. TCRdb independently ran MiXCR on the 5' RACE reads; one entry per CDR3 protein. The repertoire holds more than 300,000 distinct CDR3 sequences, with approximately 13% as singletons. Sequencing was done on a sample of PBMCs or a T cell subset sorted from them (not recorded which). These receptors all come from a man aged 18 to 35 who had mild COVID-19 (a few samples of this study predate the infection). Cell type and time point are not known.

This clonotype has just a few counts. V and J are TRBV7-2 and TRBJ2-3; 14 bases match TRBD2. In germline, CDR1 is SGHTA, CDR2 FQGNSA. The CDR3 is 16 residues long. Unmatched junction bases numbered 8, after V lost 5 bases and J lost 7 bases. CDR3 in amino acids: CASSVDGTSGGNTQYF. The CDR3 region has the DNA TGTGCCAGCAGCGTCGACGGGACTAGCGGGGGAAATACGCAGTATTTT.

This clonotype was found a few times. The chain carries TRBV29-1 and TRBJ1-2; D is unresolved. From germline, CDR1 is SQVTM and CDR2 ANQGSEA. V shed 2 bases and J shed 2 bases, with 15 bases lying between them. CDR3 length: 15 amino acids. CDR3 residues: CSVESLEPINYGYTF. CDR3 in DNA: TGCAGCGTTGAATCTCTGGAGCCTATAAACTATGGCTACACCTTC.

V usage is TRBV20-1 and J usage is TRBJ2-5; 8 bases align to TRBD1. CDR1 and CDR2 (germline): DFQATT, SNEGSKA (reference sequence). V gave up 5 bases and J gave up 2 bases; unmatched junction bases: 13. This CDR3 has 16 amino acids. CDR3 nucleotides: TGCAGTGCTCGGAAACGGGCCAGGGGGCCTCAAGAGACCCAGTACTTC. As protein: CSARKRARGPQETQYF.

V and J are TRBV19 and TRBJ2-1; D possibly corresponds to TRBD2 (6 bases). The CDR3 contains 14 residues. The germline V gene encodes CDR1 LNHDA and CDR2 SQIVND (reference sequence). V was trimmed by 8 bases and J by 5 bases, leaving 16 bases between them. This chain's CDR3 is CASQPEDYHNEQFF. The CDR3 DNA sequence: TGTGCCAGTCAGCCCGAGGACTACCACAATGAGCAGTTCTTC.

This clonotype was observed a handful of times. The chain recombines TRBV7-6 with TRBJ2-5; 10 bases are a match to TRBD1. The germline CDR1 and CDR2 sequences are SGHVS and FNYEAQ. The CDR3 is 15 residues long. J gave up 0 bases and V 9 bases, and 7 bases lay outside the gene matches. DNA for the CDR3: TGTGCCAGTGTCGGGACAGGGGTTTACCAAGAGACCCAGTACTTC. It is translated as CASVGTGVYQETQYF.

In this sample, this clonotype turned up a few times. The chain links TRBV6-5 to TRBJ2-3; D might be TRBD1 or TRBD2, each matching 5 bases. The CDR3 is 16 residues long. The germline gives CDR1 MNHEY, CDR2 SVGAGI. Trimming removed 5 bases at V and 6 bases at J, with 21 bases between. Here the CDR3 DNA reads TGTGCCAGCAGTGGCCGCCGGGACCCCCTGATTGATACGCAGTATTTT. It yields the protein CASSGRRDPLIDTQYF.

This clonotype was picked up a small number of times. The genes are TRBV20-1 and TRBJ2-7; TRBD1 is a possible D gene (6 bases). Germline lookup yields CDR1 DFQATT and CDR2 SNEGSKA (reference sequence). Between the trimmed V and J ends, which lost 3 bases and 0 bases, there was a span of 9 bases. This CDR3 is 13 amino acids long. The CDR3 spells CSASQGFSYEQYV. The CDR3 nucleotides are TGCAGTGCTAGTCAGGGGTTCTCCTACGAGCAGTACGTC.

This clonotype has just a few counts. V is TRBV7-2 and J is TRBJ2-5; D is unresolved. V was cut by 8 bases and J by 5 bases, with 15 bases left in between. Germline values: CDR1 SGHTA, CDR2 FQGNSA. This CDR3 comprises 13 residues. The CDR3 spells CASRLRDSETQYF. The CDR3 bases are TGTGCCAGCCGCCTCAGAGATTCGGAGACCCAGTACTTC.

This clonotype showed up just a few times. This chain connects TRBV7-2 to TRBJ2-7, with a weak D call TRBD2 (7 bases). The germline V gene has CDR1 SGHTA and CDR2 FQGNSA. The CDR3 runs 14 residues. The V and J ends lost 5 bases and 6 bases respectively, with 17 bases between them. In DNA, the CDR3 is TGTGCCAGCAGCGCCTGGGGGGGCAGGGTCGAGCAGTACTTC. This encodes CASSAWGGRVEQYF.

At least ten counts were recorded for this clonotype. This chain links TRBV7-7 with TRBJ2-3, with TRBD2 matching over 10 bases. Germline CDR1 and CDR2: SSHAT and FNYEAQ (reference sequence). Trimming cost V 5 bases and J 4 bases; bases outside gene matches: 6. This CDR3 contains 15 residues. The CDR3 sequence: CASSPAGGRSDTQYF. For the CDR3, the DNA is TGTGCCAGCAGCCCAGCGGGGGGGCGATCAGATACGCAGTATTTT.

This clonotype has just a few counts. The rearrangement links TRBV6-6 to TRBJ2-4; tentatively, D is TRBD1 (5 bases). The CDR3 loop spans 16 amino acids. The germline V gene has CDR1 MNHNY and CDR2 SVGAGI (reference sequence). V lost 6 bases and J lost 3, with 18 bases in between. This CDR3 reads CASSPQQGSGKNIQYF. CDR3 sequence (DNA): TGTGCCAGCAGCCCCCAGCAGGGTTCAGGCAAAAACATTCAGTACTTC.

V usage is TRBV10-3 and J usage is TRBJ2-7, with 9 bases identical to TRBD2. From germline, CDR1 is ENHRY and CDR2 SYGVKD. This CDR3 is built from 15 residues. Unmatched junction bases numbered 7, after V lost 4 bases and J lost 3 bases. The CDR3 spells CAISGVDSGGYEQYV. The CDR3 coding sequence is TGTGCCATCAGTGGTGTAGATAGCGGGGGCTACGAGCAGTACGTC.